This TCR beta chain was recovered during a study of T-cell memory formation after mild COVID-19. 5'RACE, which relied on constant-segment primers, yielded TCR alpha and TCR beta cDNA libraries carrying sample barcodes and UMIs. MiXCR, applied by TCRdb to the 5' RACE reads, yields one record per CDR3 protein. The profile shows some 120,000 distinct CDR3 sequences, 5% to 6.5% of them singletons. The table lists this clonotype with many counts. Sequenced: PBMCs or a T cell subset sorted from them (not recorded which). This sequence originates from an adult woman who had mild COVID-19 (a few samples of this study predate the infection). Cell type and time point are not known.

The CDR3 sequence: CASSVVGLSRVGAGNIQYF. The CDR3 bases are TGTGCCAGCAGCGTAGTCGGTTTATCCAGGGTCGGCGCGGGAAACATTCAGTACTTC. This sequence joins TRBV7-8 and TRBJ2-4; D is perhaps TRBD1 or TRBD2 (5 bases each). The CDR3 has 19 residues. Trimming stripped 5 bases from V and 6 bases from J, with 29 bases between. Germline V gene data show CDR1 as SGHVS and CDR2 as FQNEAQ.